This T cell receptor beta chain was identified during a study of blood T cell repertoires in COVID-19. Study at large: Samples of COVID-19 (acute and convalescent) were obtained from the United States, Italy and Spain.

From germline, CDR1 is MGHDK and CDR2 SYGVNS. With V trimmed by 6 bases and J by 2 bases, 15 bases remained unmatched. This CDR3 has 18 amino acids. Under the authors' procedure: How many nucleated cells were present was estimated from reference gene primer amplification. Assay: immunoSEQ multiplex PCR; the TCRdb copy retains only in-frame clones and omits some. The V and J calls and clone size come from that table; D and trimming were worked out from the DNA. The table records approximately 99,000 clones, 60% to 85% of them present only once. This receptor was taken from a woman in her forties with acute or convalescent COVID-19. The V gene is TRBV25-1, the J gene TRBJ2-2; 7 bases are a match to TRBD1. What was sequenced was peripheral blood. The CDR3 DNA is TGTGCCAGCAGCAGCTACCTCCGGGACAGAGGAAACACCGGGGAGCTGTTTTTT. Translated, it gives CASSSYLRDRGNTGELFF.